These 23 T cell receptor beta chains were sequenced from one sample in a study of T cell changes during pregnancy in multiple sclerosis. The method was immunoSEQ multiplex PCR; TCRdb's version includes in-frame clones alone and lacks a portion of them. Among roughly 60,000 clones listed, around 96% were seen once. The material sequenced was CD8+ T cells from peripheral blood mononuclear cells, taken after pregnancy. Source of these receptors: a female donor with multiple sclerosis, enrolled in a pregnancy study.

The chain carries TRBV6-5 and TRBJ2-1, with TRBD2 identical over 8 bases. The CDR3 totals 15 residues. Unmatched junction bases numbered 6, after V lost 4 bases and J lost 4 bases. Looked up from germline, CDR1 is MNHEY and CDR2 is SVGAGI. For the CDR3, the DNA is TGTGCCAGCAGTTCCGGGACTAGTGCATACAATGAGCAGTTCTTC. Amino acid sequence: CASSSGTSAYNEQFF.

The chain carries TRBV9 and TRBJ2-1; TRBD2 is a possible D gene (5 bases). Trimming stripped 5 bases from V and 0 bases from J, with 9 bases between. This CDR3 is 14 amino acids long. Per germline, CDR1 SGDLS and CDR2 YYNGEE. The CDR3 DNA is TGTGCCAGCAGACCGGGGAGCTCCTACAATGAGCAGTTCTTC. Translated: CASRPGSSYNEQFF.

V usage is TRBV5-1 and J usage is TRBJ2-1; D might be TRBD1 (5 bases). The CDR3 covers 12 residues. Per germline, CDR1 SGHRS and CDR2 YFSETQ. Trimming removed 4 bases at V and 8 bases at J, with 10 bases between. The CDR3 reads CASSIRVDEQFF. The CDR3 nucleotides read TGCGCCAGCAGCATCAGGGTAGATGAGCAGTTCTTC.

This chain uses TRBV7-2 with TRBJ1-1; D uncertain. Germline V gene data show CDR1 as SGHTA and CDR2 as FQGNSA. Between the trimmed V and J ends, which lost 4 bases and 3 bases, there was a span of 18 bases. This CDR3 is 16 amino acids long. CDR3 loop: CASSWVSGASDTEAFF. The DNA for the CDR3 is TGTGCCAGCAGCTGGGTGAGTGGCGCTAGCGACACTGAAGCTTTCTTT. Full variable domain (missing parts from reference TRBV7-2 and TRBJ1-1): GAGVSQSPSNKVTEKGKDVELRCDPISGHTALYWYRQSLGQGLEFLIYFQGNSAPDKSGLPSDRFSAERTGGSVSTLTIQRTQQEDSAVYLCASSWVSGASDTEAFFGQGTRLTVV.

The chain couples TRBV20-1 to TRBJ2-1; 8 bases are a match to TRBD2. Germline trimming cut 8 bases from V and 15 bases from J; bases unmatched to any gene: 6. Germline V gives CDR1 DFQATT, CDR2 SNEGSKA (reference sequence). The CDR3 consists of 9 residues. The CDR3 nucleotides read TGCAGTATAGCGGGAAATAGGTTCTTC. Its translation is CSIAGNRFF.

V usage is TRBV27 and J usage is TRBJ2-1; maybe TRBD2 (6 bases). V was pared by 2 bases and J by 3 bases, with 8 bases between. The CDR3 length is 14 residues. CDR1 is MNHEY and CDR2 is SMNVEV in the germline V gene (reference sequence). The CDR3 loop reads CASSLGGNYNEQFF. CDR3 DNA sequence: TGTGCCAGCAGTTTAGGCGGGAACTACAATGAGCAGTTCTTC.

This clone has just one count. This chain joins TRBV5-5 and TRBJ2-5, with 9 bases that match TRBD2. The CDR3 is 16 residues long. The junction had 8 bases not matched to a gene; V was cut back by 0 bases and J by 5 bases. Germline lookup yields CDR1 SGHKS and CDR2 YYEKEE (reference sequence). The CDR3 spells CASSLVAGGPRETQYF. For the CDR3, the DNA is TGTGCCAGCAGCTTGGTCGCGGGAGGGCCCCGGGAGACCCAGTACTTC.

The chain couples TRBV4-1 to TRBJ2-7; 7 nucleotides agree with TRBD2. The CDR3 has 15 residues. Per the germline V gene, CDR1 is MGHRA and CDR2 is YSYEKL. Unmatched junction bases numbered 6, after V lost 2 bases and J lost 2 bases. DNA of the CDR3: TGCGCCAGCAGCCAAAGCGGGACTGGAACCTACGAGCAGTACTTC. It is translated as CASSQSGTGTYEQYF.

The V and J genes are TRBV5-6 and TRBJ2-7, with TRBD2 matching 7 bases. Germline assignment: CDR1 SGHDT and CDR2 YYEEEE. With V trimmed by 0 bases and J by 2 bases, 5 bases remained unmatched. The CDR3 runs to 15 residues. CDR3 amino acids: CASSLVVGGPYEQYF. CDR3 bases: TGTGCCAGCAGCTTGGTCGTGGGAGGGCCCTACGAGCAGTACTTC.

V is TRBV28 and J is TRBJ2-7, with D possibly TRBD1 on 6 matching bases. The CDR3 spans 15 residues. Germline values: CDR1 MDHEN, CDR2 SYDVKM. V dropped 3 bases and J dropped 3 bases, with 15 bases sitting between them. CDR3 loop: CASSLRGLSHYEQYF. CDR3 bases: TGTGCCAGCAGTTTGAGGGGGTTGTCTCACTACGAGCAGTACTTC. Looking up the rest from reference TRBV28 and TRBJ2-7 gives the full variable domain: DVKVTQSSRYLVKRTGEKVFLECVQDMDHENMFWYRQDPGLGLRLIYFSYDVKMKEKGDIPEGYSVSREKKERFSLILESASTNQTSMYLCASSLRGLSHYEQYFGPGTRLTVT.

J is TRBJ1-2 and V is TRBV6-6; 7 bases match TRBD1. CDR3 length: 15 amino acids. Germline V gene sequence: CDR1 MNHNY, CDR2 SVGAGI (reference sequence). V gave up 7 bases and J gave up 5 bases; unmatched junction bases: 13. CDR3 region: CASIERQGVLYGYTF. CDR3 DNA sequence: TGTGCCAGCATCGAAAGACAGGGCGTATTGTATGGCTACACCTTC.

The V and J genes are TRBV5-6 and TRBJ1-5; a possible D gene is TRBD1 (5 bases). Trimming left V 4 bases short and J 6 bases short, with 11 bases between. The CDR3 is 13 amino acids. Germline CDR1 and CDR2: SGHDT and YYEEEE. CDR3 nucleotides: TGTGCCAGCAGCACAGGAAGCCTTCAGCCCCAGCATTTT. Translating gives CASSTGSLQPQHF.

The rearrangement uses TRBV6-5 and TRBJ2-2; D may be TRBD2 (6 bases). CDR3 length: 13 residues. The ends were cut back, 0 bases at V and 15 bases at J, with 14 bases in the middle. Per germline, CDR1 MNHEY and CDR2 SVGAGI. CDR3 coding DNA: TGTGCCAGCAGTTACTCACGGGGGAGTGGATTGTTTTTT. Translating it yields CASSYSRGSGLFF.

The V gene is TRBV9, the J gene TRBJ2-7; 7 bases map to TRBD2. Germline V gene lookup returns CDR1 SGDLS and CDR2 YYNGEE. The CDR3 consists of 15 residues. V shed 0 bases and J 5 bases; nucleotides not matched to a gene: 8. CDR3 amino acids: CASSVGSAGVDEQYF. Here the CDR3 DNA reads TGTGCCAGCAGCGTAGGTTCGGCGGGAGTCGACGAGCAGTACTTC.

The CDR3 nucleotides are TGTGCCAGTAGTCCCTTCACCGGGACAGCTAGCAATCAGCCCCAGCATTTT. Translation: CASSPFTGTASNQPQHF. The genes are TRBV19 and TRBJ1-5; 7 bases fit TRBD1. The CDR3 runs to 17 residues. Per germline, CDR1 LNHDA and CDR2 SQIVND (reference sequence). Germline trimming cut 5 bases from V and 0 bases from J; bases unmatched to any gene: 10.

The rearrangement links TRBV6-1 to TRBJ2-7; D possibly corresponds to TRBD2 (5 bases). The CDR3 consists of 14 residues. Per the germline V gene, CDR1 is MNHNS and CDR2 is SASEGT. The V and J ends lost 2 bases and 3 bases respectively, with 11 bases between them. The CDR3 region is CASSELDGNYEQYF. The CDR3 DNA sequence: TGTGCCAGCAGTGAATTGGACGGGAACTACGAGCAGTACTTC.

The chain employs TRBV4-1 and TRBJ2-7, with 7 bases that match TRBD1. V lost 0 bases, J lost 5 bases, and 4 bases stayed unmatched. This CDR3 has 14 residues. Germline V gives CDR1 MGHRA, CDR2 YSYEKL. CDR3 in DNA: TGCGCCAGCAGCCAAGAAACAGGGGCCGACGAGCAGTACTTC. Protein product: CASSQETGADEQYF.

J is TRBJ2-1 and V is TRBV27; 7 nucleotides align to TRBD2. Germline V gene lookup returns CDR1 MNHEY and CDR2 SMNVEV (reference sequence). The ends lost 8 bases at V and 8 bases at J; junction bases unmatched: 12. The CDR3 totals 14 residues. CDR3 sequence (DNA): TGTGCCAGCGGGAGGGCAGGGAGAAGGGATGAGCAGTTCTTC. Protein: CASGRAGRRDEQFF.

The chain has TRBV27 and TRBJ1-2; 7 nucleotides align to TRBD1. The germline V gene has CDR1 MNHEY and CDR2 SMNVEV (reference sequence). The CDR3 runs 14 residues. The trim removed 5 bases at V and 2 bases at J, leaving 5 bases unmatched. The CDR3: CASSLDRANYGYTF. For the CDR3, the DNA is TGTGCCAGCAGTCTCGACAGGGCCAACTATGGCTACACCTTC.

This sequence joins TRBV15 and TRBJ2-3; 11 bases line up with TRBD2. In germline, CDR1 is LNHNV, CDR2 YYDKDF (reference sequence). Trimming cost V 4 bases and J 2 bases; bases outside gene matches: 5. The CDR3 is 16 residues long. Written as DNA, the CDR3 is TGTGCCACCAGCATAAGGACTAGCGGGCTCACAGATACGCAGTATTTT. Translated: CATSIRTSGLTDTQYF.

The chain has TRBV25-1 and TRBJ2-1; D is ambiguous. Germline lookup yields CDR1 MGHDK and CDR2 SYGVNS. The CDR3 length is 16 residues. V was pared by 9 bases and J by 0 bases, with 18 bases between. The CDR3, as DNA: TGTGCCAGACTAAGCCAAAGCACGAGCTCCTACAATGAGCAGTTCTTC. Its translation: CARLSQSTSSYNEQFF.

The chain employs TRBV6-5 and TRBJ2-1, with D possibly matching TRBD2 (5 bases). In germline, CDR1 is MNHEY, CDR2 SVGAGI. This CDR3 contains 15 residues. Here the CDR3 DNA reads TGTGCTCACTGCCGGACGGGAAGCTCCTACAATGAGCAGTTCTTC. Protein product: CAHCRTGSSYNEQFF.

CDR3 sequence: CASSLARGLSYNEQFF. CDR3 DNA: TGTGCCAGCAGCTTAGCGCGCGGGCTATCCTACAATGAGCAGTTCTTC. The chain carries TRBV11-2 and TRBJ2-1, with TRBD2 as a possible D gene (5 bases). There are 16 residues in the CDR3. The ends were cut back, 1 base at V and 1 base at J, with 11 bases in the middle. Germline V gene data show CDR1 as SGHAT and CDR2 as FQNNGV.